This entry concerns a single T cell receptor (beta chain). The data were produced by immunoSEQ multiplex PCR, yet TCRdb's version contains in-frame clones alone and is incomplete. The repertoire includes under 95,000 clones, 95% of them detected once, and 0.2% to 0.3% sits in the top ten. The V gene's germline CDR1 is PRHDT and CDR2 FYEKMQ (reference sequence). The V end was cut by 4 bases, the J end by 3 bases, with 18 bases between. The CDR3 loop spans 17 amino acids. These data originate in a study of technical replicates of blood from a handful of donors. Sequences were obtained from T cells isolated from PBMCs. The TCR originated in a human donor in good health. The genes are TRBV13 and TRBJ1-4; tentatively, D is TRBD1 (6 bases). CDR3 residues: CASSSTGTSRSNEKLFF. The DNA of the CDR3 is TGTGCCAGCAGCTCGACCGGGACAAGCAGGTCTAATGAAAAACTGTTTTTT.